The source of this T cell receptor beta chain is a study of patients and donors after allogeneic stem cell transplantation. TCRdb reprocessed the RT-PCR reads with MiXCR, giving one entry per CDR3 protein. The table includes about 960,000 distinct CDR3 sequences, roughly 18% detected once. Germline V gene lookup returns CDR1 MNHNS and CDR2 SASEGT. The CDR3 is 13 amino acids. Trimming removed 7 bases at V and 1 base at J, with 10 bases between. Sequenced input: blood, either unsorted or a sorted T cell fraction (not recorded which). The rearrangement uses TRBV6-1 and TRBJ1-1; D is uncertain. The source is a human donor who was either an allogeneic HSCT recipient or a stem cell or donor lymphocyte infusion donor (not recorded which). It is not recorded whose cells these are; they may come from a transplant donor. CDR3: CASNIRGNTEAFF. The DNA for the CDR3 is TGTGCCAGCAACATTCGGGGGAACACTGAAGCTTTCTTT.